Below, 18 T cell receptor beta chains from the same sample are listed, as sequenced in a study of OX40 agonist ivuxolimab in advanced cancers. TCRdb keeps only in-frame clones here, not all; method: immunoSEQ multiplex PCR. The sample consists of tens of thousands of clones, approximately 82% of them appearing once. The sequencing here drew on CD4+ or CD8+ T cells sorted from blood, taken in a trial of the OX40 agonist ivuxolimab. These receptor sequences come from an adult with an advanced solid tumor such as melanoma, head and neck, liver or kidney cancer.

This clone occurred once. This chain joins TRBV6-5 and TRBJ1-2; D not resolved. Germline V CDR1 and CDR2: MNHEY, SVGAGI. Trimming left V 0 bases short and J 5 bases short, with 10 bases between. The CDR3 is made up of 14 amino acids. CDR3 region: CASSYSWGTYGYTF. The CDR3 coding sequence is TGTGCCAGCAGTTACTCCTGGGGAACATATGGCTACACCTTC.

V and J are TRBV5-4 and TRBJ2-5; 16 positions match TRBD2. The DNA end favors TRBJ2-7, so the J call may be wrong. Germline CDR1 reads SGHNT; CDR2 reads YYREEE (reference sequence). The CDR3 has 15 residues. The CDR3 loop is CASSRGLAGGSEQYF. Here the CDR3 DNA reads TGTGCCAGCAGCAGGGGACTAGCGGGAGGGTCCGAGCAGTACTTC.

Concerning this clone: At one of its ends the junction is not consistent with the germline gene, which may arise from a read error. The chain has TRBV7-2 and TRBJ2-3; D is unresolved. Germline assignment: CDR1 SGHTA and CDR2 FQGNSA. This CDR3 has 14 residues. CDR3: CASSLDMGTDTQYF. The CDR3 nucleotides are TGTGCCAGCAGTTTAGATATGGGCACAGATACGCAGTATTTT.

V is TRBV19 and J is TRBJ1-2, with 7 bases aligning to TRBD1. Germline values: CDR1 LNHDA, CDR2 SQIVND (reference sequence). J gave up 0 bases and V 5 bases, and 3 bases lay outside the gene matches. This CDR3 is 14 amino acids long. This CDR3 is CASSRQGSNYGYTF. CDR3 coding DNA: TGTGCCAGTAGTCGACAGGGCTCTAACTATGGCTACACCTTC. The variable domain in full, with the rest retrieved from reference TRBV19 and TRBJ1-2, is DGGITQSPKYLFRKEGQNVTLSCEQNLNHDAMYWYRQDPGQGLRLIYYSQIVNDFQKGDIAEGYSVSREKKESFPLTVTSAQKNPTAFYLCASSRQGSNYGYTFGSGTRLTVV.

The chain has TRBV11-2 and TRBJ2-1, with TRBD2 matching 15 bases. V was pared by 5 bases and J by 7 bases, with 6 bases of the junction left unmatched. Germline V CDR1 and CDR2: SGHAT, FQNNGV. The length of the CDR3 is 16 residues. DNA for the CDR3: TGTGCCAGCAGCGATGGACTAGCGGGAGGGGTTAATGAGCAGTTCTTC. Amino acids: CASSDGLAGGVNEQFF.

The chain links TRBV9 to TRBJ2-5; D is undetermined. V was shortened by 2 bases and J by 1 base, with 15 bases between the two germline ends. The CDR3 spans 16 residues. Looked up from germline, CDR1 is SGDLS and CDR2 is YYNGEE. The DNA for the CDR3 is TGTGCCAGCAGCGTCGCCCCCCGCAGCACCCAAGAGACCCAGTACTTC. This sequence encodes CASSVAPRSTQETQYF.

J is TRBJ1-5 and V is TRBV30; D is ambiguous. This CDR3 is built from 14 residues. Germline loops: CDR1 GTSNPN, CDR2 SVGIG (reference sequence). Trimming pared 0 bases from V and 4 bases from J, leaving 10 bases between. This CDR3 is CAWSVSDVNQPQHF. The DNA of the CDR3 is TGTGCCTGGAGTGTATCGGATGTGAATCAGCCCCAGCATTTT.

DNA for the CDR3: TGTGCCAGCAGCTTACGTCGGGGGCGCGGAAACACCATATATTTT. It is translated as CASSLRRGRGNTIYF. This chain connects TRBV11-2 to TRBJ1-3; maybe TRBD1 (6 bases). The CDR3 runs to 15 residues. Germline V gene data show CDR1 as SGHAT and CDR2 as FQNNGV. Trimming took off 2 bases at V and 4 bases at J, with 12 bases between the two ends. Full variable domain (missing parts from reference TRBV11-2 and TRBJ1-3): EAGVAQSPRYKIIEKRQSVAFWCNPISGHATLYWYQQILGQGPKLLIQFQNNGVVDDSQLPKDRFSAERLKGVDSTLKIQPAKLEDSAVYLCASSLRRGRGNTIYFGEGSWLTVV.

The rearrangement links TRBV9 to TRBJ1-2; 8 positions agree with TRBD1. The V gene end was trimmed by 4 bases and the J gene end by 3 bases; junction bases not matched to a gene: 8. The CDR3 covers 15 residues. Germline assignment: CDR1 SGDLS and CDR2 YYNGEE. The CDR3 DNA sequence: TGTGCCAGCAGCCCCTGGGACAGGTTTGACTATGGCTACACCTTC. Its protein is CASSPWDRFDYGYTF.

The V call is TRBV4-2, the J call TRBJ1-5, with D possibly matching TRBD1 (5 bases). Germline CDR1 and CDR2: LGHNA and YNFKEQ. V shed 0 bases and J shed 1 base, with 10 bases lying between them. The CDR3 is 16 residues long. CDR3 bases: TGTGCCAGCAGCCAAGACTTCAGGGCAAGCAATCAGCCCCAGCATTTT. It translates to CASSQDFRASNQPQHF.

V usage is TRBV19 and J usage is TRBJ2-3; TRBD1 is a possible D gene (6 bases). The germline CDR1 and CDR2 sequences are LNHDA and SQIVND (reference sequence). The V end lost 0 bases, the J end lost 0 bases, and 10 bases lay between the germline ends. The CDR3 is made up of 16 amino acids. The CDR3 region is CASSIDRDTSTDTQYF. CDR3 DNA sequence: TGTGCCAGTAGTATAGATAGGGACACAAGCACAGATACGCAGTATTTT.

This rearrangement joins TRBV6-1 to TRBJ2-1; no reliable D call. V was clipped by 5 bases and J by 8 bases, with 7 bases between them. The length of the CDR3 is 11 residues. The V gene's germline CDR1 is MNHNS and CDR2 SASEGT. DNA of the CDR3: TGTGCCAGCAGTTCCTCTTATGAGCAGTTCTTC. Residues: CASSSSYEQFF.

The chain carries TRBV5-1 and TRBJ2-7; 13 nucleotides agree with TRBD2. Trimming at V came to 0 bases and at J to 7 bases, leaving 4 bases not matched to a gene. The CDR3 spans 15 residues. CDR1 and CDR2 from the germline V gene are SGHRS and YFSETQ. The DNA of the CDR3 is TGCGCCAGCAGCTTGGATCCGGGACTAGCGGGAGAGCAGTACTTC. Translating it yields CASSLDPGLAGEQYF.

The V and J genes are TRBV11-2 and TRBJ2-2; D ambiguous. The CDR3 has 14 amino acids. Trimming cost V 4 bases and J 1 base, with 7 bases left between them. Germline CDR1 SGHAT, CDR2 FQNNGV. CDR3 residues: CASSSVQNTGELFF. The CDR3 DNA reads TGTGCCAGCAGCTCCGTTCAGAACACCGGGGAGCTGTTTTTT.

The sample holds a few counts of this clone. The V gene is TRBV6-5, the J gene TRBJ2-1; 7 positions agree with TRBD1. The CDR3 length is 12 residues. The V and J ends lost 5 bases and 13 bases, in that order; junction bases with no gene match: 8. Germline V CDR1 and CDR2: MNHEY, SVGAGI. The CDR3 loop is CASSQEGQSQFF. The CDR3 coding sequence is TGTGCCAGCAGTCAAGAGGGACAGTCACAGTTCTTC.

The chain has TRBV10-3 and TRBJ1-1, with a tentative D call TRBD1 (5 bases). The CDR3 runs to 15 residues. Germline V CDR1 and CDR2: ENHRY, SYGVKD. V was shortened by 8 bases and J by 2 bases, with 18 bases between the two germline ends. The CDR3 coding sequence is TGTGCCATCGGGGGAGACAGTTTTCCTAACACTGAAGCTTTCTTT. This translates into CAIGGDSFPNTEAFF.

This clone was detected a few times. The chain combines TRBV5-1 with TRBJ2-1; 13 bases are shared with TRBD2. With V trimmed by 4 bases and J by 10 bases, 11 bases remained unmatched. Germline CDR1 and CDR2: SGHRS and YFSETQ. The CDR3 extends over 16 amino acids. CDR3 coding DNA: TGCGCCAGCAGCCTGGAGGGCGGGACTAGCGGGAACGAGCAGTTCTTC. It is translated as CASSLEGGTSGNEQFF.

This clone has just a few counts. In nucleotides, the CDR3 is TGTGCCAGTAGTATAGACAGAAAAAACACTGAAGCTTTCTTT. It specifies CASSIDRKNTEAFF. The genes are TRBV19 and TRBJ1-1; unclear D gene. Germline assignment: CDR1 LNHDA and CDR2 SQIVND (reference sequence). V gave up 0 bases and J gave up 2 bases, with 7 bases separating them. The CDR3 is made up of 14 amino acids.